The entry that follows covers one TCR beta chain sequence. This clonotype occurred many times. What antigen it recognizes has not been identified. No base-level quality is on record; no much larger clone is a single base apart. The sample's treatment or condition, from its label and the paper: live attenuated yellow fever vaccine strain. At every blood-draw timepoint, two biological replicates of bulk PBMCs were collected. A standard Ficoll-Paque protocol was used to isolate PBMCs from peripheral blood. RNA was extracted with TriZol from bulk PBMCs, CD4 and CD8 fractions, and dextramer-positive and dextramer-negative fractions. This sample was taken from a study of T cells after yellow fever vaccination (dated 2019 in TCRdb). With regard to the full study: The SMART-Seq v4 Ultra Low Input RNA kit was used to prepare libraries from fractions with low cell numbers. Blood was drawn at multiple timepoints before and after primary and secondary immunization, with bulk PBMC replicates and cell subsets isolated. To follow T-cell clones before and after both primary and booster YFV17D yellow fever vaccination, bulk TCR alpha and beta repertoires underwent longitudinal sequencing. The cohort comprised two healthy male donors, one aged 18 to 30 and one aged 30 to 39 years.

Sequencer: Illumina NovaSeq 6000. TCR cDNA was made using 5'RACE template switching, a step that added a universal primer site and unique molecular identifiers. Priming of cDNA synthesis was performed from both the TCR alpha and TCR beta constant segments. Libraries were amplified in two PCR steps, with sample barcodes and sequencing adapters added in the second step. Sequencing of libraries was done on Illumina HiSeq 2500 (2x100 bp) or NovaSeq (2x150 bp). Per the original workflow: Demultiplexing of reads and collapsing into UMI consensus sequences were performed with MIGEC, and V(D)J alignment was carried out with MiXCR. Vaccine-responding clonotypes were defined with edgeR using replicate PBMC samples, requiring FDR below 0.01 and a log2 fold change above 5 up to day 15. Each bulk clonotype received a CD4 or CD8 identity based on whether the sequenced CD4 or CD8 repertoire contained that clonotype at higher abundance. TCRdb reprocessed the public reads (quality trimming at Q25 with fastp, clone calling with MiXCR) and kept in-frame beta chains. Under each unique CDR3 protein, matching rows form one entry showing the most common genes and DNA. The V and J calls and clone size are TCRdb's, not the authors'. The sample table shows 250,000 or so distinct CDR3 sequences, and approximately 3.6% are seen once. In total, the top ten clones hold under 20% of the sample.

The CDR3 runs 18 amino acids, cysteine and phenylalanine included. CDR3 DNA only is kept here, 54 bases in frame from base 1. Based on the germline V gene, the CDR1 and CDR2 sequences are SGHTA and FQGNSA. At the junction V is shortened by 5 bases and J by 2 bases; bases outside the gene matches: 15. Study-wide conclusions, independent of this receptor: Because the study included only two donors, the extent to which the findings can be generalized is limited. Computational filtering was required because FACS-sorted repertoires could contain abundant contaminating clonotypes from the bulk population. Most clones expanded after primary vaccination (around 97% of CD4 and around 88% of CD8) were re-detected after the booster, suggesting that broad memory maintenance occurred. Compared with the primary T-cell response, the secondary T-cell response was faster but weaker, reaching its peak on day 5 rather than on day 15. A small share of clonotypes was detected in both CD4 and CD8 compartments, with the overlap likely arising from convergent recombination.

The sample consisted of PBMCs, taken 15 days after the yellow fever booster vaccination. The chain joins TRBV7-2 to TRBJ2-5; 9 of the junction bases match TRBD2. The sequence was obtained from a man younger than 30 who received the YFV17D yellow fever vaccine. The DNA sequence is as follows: TGTGCCAGCAGCCAGGGGCGGGGTAGCGGGAGTCGGCAAGAGACCCAGTACTTC. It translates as CASSQGRGSGSRQETQYF. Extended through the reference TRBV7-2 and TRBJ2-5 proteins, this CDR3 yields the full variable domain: GAGVSQSPSNKVTEKGKDVELRCDPISGHTALYWYRQSLGQGLEFLIYFQGNSAPDKSGLPSDRFSAERTGGSVSTLTIQRTQQEDSAVYLCASSQGRGSGSRQETQYFGPGTRLLVL.